This T cell receptor (beta chain) comes out of a study of cytomegalovirus exposure and HLA in healthy donors. With respect to this clone: The target antigen is unknown.

General study results and limits: Rates of TCR association differed by HLA locus in a later analysis, with DRB1 highest and HLA-C lowest.

Germline trimming cut 2 bases from V and 10 bases from J; bases unmatched to any gene: 8. Looked up from germline, CDR1 is SNHLY and CDR2 is FYNNEI. This CDR3 has 14 residues. Both 60 Vbeta primers and 13 Jbeta primers went into the PCR. TCRdb's copy holds only in-frame clones and misses some; the assay was immunoSEQ multiplex PCR. The sample holds under 200,000 clones; roughly 80% are singletons and the top ten take approximately 1.8%. Donors in the study were healthy people who gave bone marrow. V is TRBV2 and J is TRBJ1-1, with 9 bases lining up with TRBD1. The sequence was obtained from a human donor in good health. Sequencing used PBMCs. The CDR3 here is CASSETGGFSGAFF. CDR3 nucleotide sequence: TGTGCCAGCAGTGAAACAGGGGGCTTCTCAGGAGCTTTCTTT. Full variable domain (missing parts from reference TRBV2 and TRBJ1-1): EPEVTQTPSHQVTQMGQEVILRCVPISNHLYFYWYRQILGQKVEFLVSFYNNEISEKSEIFDDQFSVERPDGSNFTLKIRSTKLEDSAMYFCASSETGGFSGAFFGQGTRLTVV.